This T cell receptor (beta chain) was captured in a study of T cells after yellow fever vaccination. Overall study findings and caveats: Subsequent booster samples again held most clones from primary vaccination (under 98% CD4, about 86% CD8).

Details on this clonotype: The antigen is unknown.

This CDR3 region has 14 residues. V was pared by 1 base and J by 9 bases, with 15 bases between. Germline loops: CDR1 SEHNR, CDR2 FQNEAQ (reference sequence). TCRdb processed the 5' RACE reads anew with MiXCR; each CDR3 protein has one entry. The sample includes 450,000 to 600,000 distinct CDR3 sequences, approximately 13% of them seen just once. This specimen was PBMCs, taken on the day of the yellow fever booster vaccination. The chain links TRBV7-9 to TRBJ2-5; tentatively, D is TRBD1 (5 bases). This receptor was taken from a man between 25 and 39 years old who received the YFV17D yellow fever vaccine. The CDR3 sequence is CASSLGGQTESQYF. The CDR3, as DNA: TGTGCCAGCAGCTTAGGGGGCCAAACGGAGTCCCAGTACTTC.